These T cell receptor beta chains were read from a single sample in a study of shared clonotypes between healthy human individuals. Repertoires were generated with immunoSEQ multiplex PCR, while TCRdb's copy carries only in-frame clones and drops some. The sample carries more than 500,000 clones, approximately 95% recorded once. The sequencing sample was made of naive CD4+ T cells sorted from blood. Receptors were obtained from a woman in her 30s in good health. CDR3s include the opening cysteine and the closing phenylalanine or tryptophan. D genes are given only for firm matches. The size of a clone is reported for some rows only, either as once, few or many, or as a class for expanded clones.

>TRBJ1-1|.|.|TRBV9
CASSPEVVMDAEAFF
TGTGCCAGCAGCCCCGAGGTCGTAATGGATGCTGAAGCTTTCTTT
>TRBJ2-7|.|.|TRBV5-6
CASSLVVAAGTASYEQYF
TGTGCCAGCAGCTTGGTTGTTGCGGCCGGGACGGCCTCCTACGAGCAGTACTTC
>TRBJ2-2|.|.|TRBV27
CAPRRWAGELFF
TGTGCCCCACGAAGGTGGGCCGGGGAGCTGTTTTTT
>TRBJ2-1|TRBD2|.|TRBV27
CASRSVGTSYEQFF
TGTGCCAGCAGATCTGTTGGGACTAGCTATGAGCAGTTCTTC
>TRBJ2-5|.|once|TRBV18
CASSPGGLDGTQYF
TGTGCCAGCTCACCGGGAGGTCTGGACGGGACCCAGTACTTC
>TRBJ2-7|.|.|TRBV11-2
CASSIVVEAYEQYF
TGTGCCAGCAGCATAGTCGTCGAAGCCTACGAGCAGTACTTC
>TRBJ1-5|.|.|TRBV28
CASSLPGPTRSNQPQHF
TGTGCCAGCAGTTTACCGGGACCCACGAGGAGCAATCAGCCCCAGCATTTT
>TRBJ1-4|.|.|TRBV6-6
CASSYGGPPDEKLFF
TGTGCCAGCAGTTACGGAGGACCGCCCGATGAAAAACTGTTTTTT
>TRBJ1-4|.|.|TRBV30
CAWRNPRGQEKLFF
TGTGCCTGGAGAAACCCCCGGGGCCAGGAAAAACTGTTTTTT
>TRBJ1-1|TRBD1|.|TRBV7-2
CASSTSGGTEAFF
TGTGCCAGCAGCACATCAGGGGGAACTGAAGCTTTCTTT
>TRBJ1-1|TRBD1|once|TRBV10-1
CAFGRGDKMNTEAFF
TGCGCCTTTGGCAGGGGGGATAAAATGAACACTGAAGCTTTCTTT
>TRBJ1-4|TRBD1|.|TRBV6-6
CASRQGASEKLFF
TGTGCCAGCAGACAGGGGGCGAGCGAAAAACTGTTTTTT
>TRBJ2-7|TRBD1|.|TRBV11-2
CASSLDTGEIFEQYF
TGTGCCAGCAGCTTAGATACAGGGGAGATATTCGAGCAGTACTTC
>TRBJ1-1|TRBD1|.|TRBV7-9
CASSERQGAVTEAFF
TGTGCCAGCAGTGAGAGACAGGGGGCGGTCACTGAAGCTTTCTTT
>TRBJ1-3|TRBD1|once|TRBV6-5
CASSYGTGSGNTIYF
TGTGCCAGCAGTTACGGGACAGGGTCTGGAAACACCATATATTTT
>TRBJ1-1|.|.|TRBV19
CASSMVPNTEAFF
TGTGCCAGTAGTATGGTCCCGAACACTGAAGCTTTCTTT
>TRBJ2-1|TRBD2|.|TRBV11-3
CASSPSGRAIREQFF
TGTGCCAGCAGCCCTAGCGGGAGGGCCATCCGTGAGCAGTTCTTC
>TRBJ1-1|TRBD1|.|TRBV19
CASNRQGRDTEAFF
TGTGCCAGTAATCGACAGGGGCGGGACACTGAAGCTTTCTTT
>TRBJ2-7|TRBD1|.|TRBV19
CASSRDWTGVREQYF
TGTGCCAGTAGTAGAGACTGGACAGGGGTTCGCGAGCAGTACTTC
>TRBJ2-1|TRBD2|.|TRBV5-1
CASSSTTSGNYNEQFF
TGCGCCAGCAGCTCGACAACTAGCGGGAACTACAATGAGCAGTTCTTC
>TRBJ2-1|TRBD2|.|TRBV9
CASSVASAGGGNEQFF
TGTGCCAGCAGCGTAGCTTCAGCGGGAGGTGGTAATGAGCAGTTCTTC
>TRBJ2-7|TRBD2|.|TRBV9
CASSESGSQPEQYF
TGTGCCAGCAGCGAGAGCGGGAGTCAACCCGAGCAGTACTTC
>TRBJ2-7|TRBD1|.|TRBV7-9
CASSFDRDRVYEQYF
TGTGCCAGCAGCTTCGACCGGGACAGAGTCTACGAGCAGTACTTC
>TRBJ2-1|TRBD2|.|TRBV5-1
CASSLIAGGYNEQFF
TGCGCCAGCAGCTTAATAGCGGGAGGGTACAATGAGCAGTTCTTC
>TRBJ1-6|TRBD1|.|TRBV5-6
CASSLMPGGRKNLHF
TGTGCCAGCAGCTTGATGCCAGGGGGCCGTAAGAACCTCCACTTT
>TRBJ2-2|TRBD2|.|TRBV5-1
CASSLVSGRARTGELFF
TGCGCCAGCAGCTTGGTTAGCGGGAGGGCCCGAACCGGGGAGCTGTTTTTT
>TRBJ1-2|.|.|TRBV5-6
CASSLRGPEANYGYTF
TGTGCCAGCAGCTTGCGGGGGCCGGAAGCTAACTATGGCTACACCTTC
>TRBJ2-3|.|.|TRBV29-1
CSVEDMKGTDTQYF
TGCAGCGTTGAAGATATGAAGGGCACAGATACGCAGTATTTT
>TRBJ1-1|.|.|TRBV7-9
CASSFTGSTEAFF
TGTGCCAGCAGCTTCACAGGATCCACTGAAGCTTTCTTT
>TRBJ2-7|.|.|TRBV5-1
CASSLRGRAAYEQYF
TGCGCCAGCAGCTTGCGGGGTCGGGCTGCCTACGAGCAGTACTTC
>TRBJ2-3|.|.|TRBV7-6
CASSPTTGFTDTQYF
TGTGCCAGCAGCCCTACCACAGGTTTCACAGATACGCAGTATTTT
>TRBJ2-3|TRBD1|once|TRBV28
CASSFGQGDYLTDTQYF
TGTGCCAGCAGTTTCGGACAGGGTGATTATCTCACAGATACGCAGTATTTT
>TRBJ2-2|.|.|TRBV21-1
CASSKANQGAGNTGELFF
TGTGCCAGCAGCAAAGCAAATCAGGGCGCAGGGAACACCGGGGAGCTGTTTTTT
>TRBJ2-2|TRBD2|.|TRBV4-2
CASSQATSGRELFF
TGTGCCAGCAGCCAAGCTACTAGCGGGAGGGAGCTGTTTTTT
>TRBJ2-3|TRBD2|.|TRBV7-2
CASSSGLAGVLDTQYF
TGTGCCAGCAGCTCCGGACTAGCGGGAGTCCTAGATACGCAGTATTTT
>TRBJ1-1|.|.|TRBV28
CASSLIQTAVSTEAFF
TGTGCCAGCAGTTTAATCCAGACCGCGGTATCTACCGAAGCTTTCTTT
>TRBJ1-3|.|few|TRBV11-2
CASSLRAHSGNTIYF
TGTGCCAGCAGCTTACGAGCACACTCTGGAAACACCATATATTTT
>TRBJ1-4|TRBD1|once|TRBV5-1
CASSLGQGPATNEKLFF
TGCGCCAGCAGCTTGGGACAGGGACCTGCAACTAATGAAAAACTGTTTTTT
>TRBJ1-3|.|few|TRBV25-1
CASGTGNTIYF
TGTGCCAGTGGGACTGGAAACACCATATATTTT
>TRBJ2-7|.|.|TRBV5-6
CASSVVHSYEQYF
TGTGCCAGCAGCGTGGTACATTCGTACGAGCAGTACTTC
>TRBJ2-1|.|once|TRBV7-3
CAGSRRQESNEQFF
TGTGCCGGCAGCAGACGACAGGAATCCAATGAGCAGTTCTTC
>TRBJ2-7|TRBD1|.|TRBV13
CASSLRLRATGDGDEQYF
TGTGCCAGCAGCCTTAGACTTAGAGCTACAGGGGATGGCGACGAGCAGTACTTC
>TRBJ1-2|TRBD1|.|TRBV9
CASSVGQGTFDYGYTF
TGTGCCAGCAGCGTAGGACAGGGGACGTTTGACTATGGCTACACCTTC
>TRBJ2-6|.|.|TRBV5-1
CASNGGSSSGANVLTF
TGCGCCAGCAATGGTGGGAGCAGCTCTGGGGCCAACGTCCTGACTTTC
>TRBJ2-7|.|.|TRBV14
CASSTRQGGEQYF
TGTGCCAGCAGCACAAGACAGGGAGGCGAGCAGTACTTC
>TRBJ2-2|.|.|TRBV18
CASSDRSTGELFF
TGTGCCAGCTCAGACAGATCCACCGGGGAGCTGTTTTTT
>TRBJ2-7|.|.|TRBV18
CASSQGVPRGGEQYF
TGTGCCAGCTCCCAGGGGGTCCCTCGGGGGGGCGAGCAGTACTTC
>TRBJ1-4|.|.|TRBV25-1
CASSEYGGGGEEKLFF
TGTGCCAGCAGTGAATATGGGGGTGGGGGCGAAGAAAAACTGTTTTTT